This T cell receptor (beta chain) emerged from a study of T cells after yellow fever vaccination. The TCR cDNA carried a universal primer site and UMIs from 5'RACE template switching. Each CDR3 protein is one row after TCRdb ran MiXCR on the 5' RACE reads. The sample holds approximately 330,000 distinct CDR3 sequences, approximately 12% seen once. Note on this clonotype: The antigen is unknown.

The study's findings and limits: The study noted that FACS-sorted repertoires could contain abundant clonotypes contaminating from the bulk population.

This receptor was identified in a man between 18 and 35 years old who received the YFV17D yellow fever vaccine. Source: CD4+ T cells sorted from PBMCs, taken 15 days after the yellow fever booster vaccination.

The CDR3 DNA reads as TGTGCCAGCAGACCGACTGGAGTCTATAATTCACCCCTCCACTTT. Encoded protein: CASRPTGVYNSPLHF. The chain recombines TRBV6-5 with TRBJ1-6; D is unresolved. V was trimmed by 6 bases and J by 3 bases, leaving 12 bases between them. This CDR3 comprises 15 residues. Germline V gives CDR1 MNHEY, CDR2 SVGAGI.